This T cell receptor beta chain was profiled in a study of T cells in women clearing cervical HPV infection. On the study more broadly: Cases were women with histologically confirmed HPV16-related CIN3 or worse, including a couple of invasive cancers. General observations from the study: Repertoire richness, not evenness, was significantly elevated in CIN3+ cases versus controls.

Note on this clone: Its target is not known. Read data end 3 residues before the CDR3 end; the end is taken from the germline J gene.

Germline V gene data show CDR1 as GTSNPN and CDR2 as SVGIG (reference sequence). The CDR3 runs 13 residues. The V gene lost 5 bases and the J gene lost 3 bases, with 14 bases spanning the gap. TCRdb's copy holds only in-frame clones and misses some; the assay was immunoSEQ multiplex PCR. There are 25,000 to 35,000 clones in the sample, with approximately 7.5% held by the top ten. The sample was blood buffy coat. The chain carries TRBV30 and TRBJ2-7; maybe TRBD2 (5 bases). The sequence was collected from a woman between 18 and 70 years old with a cervical HPV16 infection that either progressed to CIN3+ or cleared (not recorded which). CDR3 bases read: TGTGCCTGGTCGGACTTGTGGGACTACGAG. Residues: CAWSDLWDYE. In full, the CDR3 reads CAWSDLWDYEQYF.